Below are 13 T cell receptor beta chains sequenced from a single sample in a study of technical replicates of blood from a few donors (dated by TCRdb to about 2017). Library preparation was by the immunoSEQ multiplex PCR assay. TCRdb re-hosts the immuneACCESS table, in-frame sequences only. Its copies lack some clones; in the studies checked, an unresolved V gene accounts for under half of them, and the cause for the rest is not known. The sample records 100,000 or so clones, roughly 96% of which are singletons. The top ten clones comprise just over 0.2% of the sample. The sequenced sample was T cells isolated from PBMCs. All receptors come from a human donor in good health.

The CDR3 nucleotides read TGTGCCAGTAGTCGGAATGACAGGGGGCCTTTTAAACGCTCCTACAATGAGCAGTTCTTC. It is translated as CASSRNDRGPFKRSYNEQFF. The chain recombines TRBV19 with TRBJ2-1; 10 bases align to TRBD1. The CDR3 covers 20 residues. V gave up 5 bases and J gave up 0 bases; unmatched junction bases: 16. Germline V CDR1 and CDR2: LNHDA, SQIVND (reference sequence).

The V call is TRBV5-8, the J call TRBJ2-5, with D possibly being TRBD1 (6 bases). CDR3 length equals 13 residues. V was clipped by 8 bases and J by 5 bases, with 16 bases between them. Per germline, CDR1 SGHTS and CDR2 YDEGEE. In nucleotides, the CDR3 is TGTGCCAGTCCCCAGGGGTCCTGGGAGACCCAGTACTTC. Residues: CASPQGSWETQYF.

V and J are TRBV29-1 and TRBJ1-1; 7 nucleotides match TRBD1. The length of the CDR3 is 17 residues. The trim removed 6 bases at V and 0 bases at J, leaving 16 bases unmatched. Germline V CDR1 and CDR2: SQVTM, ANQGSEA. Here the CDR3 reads CSVITGTVRKMNTEAFF. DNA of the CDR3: TGCAGCGTCATAACCGGGACAGTTCGTAAAATGAACACTGAAGCTTTCTTT.

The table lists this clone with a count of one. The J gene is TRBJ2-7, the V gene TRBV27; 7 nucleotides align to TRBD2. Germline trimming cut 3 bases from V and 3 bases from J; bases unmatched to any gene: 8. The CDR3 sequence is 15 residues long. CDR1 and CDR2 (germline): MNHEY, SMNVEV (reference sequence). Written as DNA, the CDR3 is TGTGCCAGCAGTTTTTTTGGTAGCGGGTACTACGAGCAGTACTTC. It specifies CASSFFGSGYYEQYF.

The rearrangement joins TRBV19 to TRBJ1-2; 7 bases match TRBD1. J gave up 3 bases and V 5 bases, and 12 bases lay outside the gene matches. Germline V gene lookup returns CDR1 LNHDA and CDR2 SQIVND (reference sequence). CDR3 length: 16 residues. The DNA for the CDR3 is TGTGCCAGTAGTGCTCGACAGGGTTCAGCGTACTATGGCTACACCTTC. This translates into CASSARQGSAYYGYTF.

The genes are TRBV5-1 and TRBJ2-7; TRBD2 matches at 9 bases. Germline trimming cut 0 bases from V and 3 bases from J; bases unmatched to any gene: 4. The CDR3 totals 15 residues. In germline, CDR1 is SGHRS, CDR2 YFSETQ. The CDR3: CASSLAGTSFYEQYF. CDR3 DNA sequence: TGCGCCAGCAGCTTGGCCGGGACTAGCTTCTACGAGCAGTACTTC.

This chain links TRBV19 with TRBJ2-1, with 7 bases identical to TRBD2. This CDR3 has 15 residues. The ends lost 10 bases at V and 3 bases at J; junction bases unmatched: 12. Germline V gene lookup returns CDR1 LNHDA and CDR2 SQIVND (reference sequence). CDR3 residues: CATKPDLAVYNEQFF. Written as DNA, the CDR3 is TGTGCCACCAAACCGGACCTAGCGGTCTACAATGAGCAGTTCTTC.

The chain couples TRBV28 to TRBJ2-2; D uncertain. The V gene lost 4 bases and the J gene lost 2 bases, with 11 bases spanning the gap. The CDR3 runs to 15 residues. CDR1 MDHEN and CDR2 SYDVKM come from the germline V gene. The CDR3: CASSSPALNTGELFF. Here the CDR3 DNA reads TGTGCCAGCAGTTCCCCCGCGTTAAACACCGGGGAGCTGTTTTTT.

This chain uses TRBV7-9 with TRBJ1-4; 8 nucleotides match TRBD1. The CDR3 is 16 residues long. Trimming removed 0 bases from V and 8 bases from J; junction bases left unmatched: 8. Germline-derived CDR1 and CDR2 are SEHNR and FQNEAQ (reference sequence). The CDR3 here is CASSLATGQGHEKLFF. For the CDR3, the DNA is TGTGCCAGCAGCTTAGCGACAGGACAGGGCCACGAAAAACTGTTTTTT. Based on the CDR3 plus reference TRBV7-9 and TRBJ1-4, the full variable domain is DTGVSQNPRHKITKRGQNVTFRCDPISEHNRLYWYRQTLGQGPEFLTYFQNEAQLEKSRLLSDRFSAERPKGSFSTLEIQRTEQGDSAMYLCASSLATGQGHEKLFFGSGTQLSVL.

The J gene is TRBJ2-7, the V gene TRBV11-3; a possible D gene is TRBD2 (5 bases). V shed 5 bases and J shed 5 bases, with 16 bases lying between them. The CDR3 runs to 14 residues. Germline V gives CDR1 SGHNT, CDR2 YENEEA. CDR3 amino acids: CASSRGDLTHEQYF. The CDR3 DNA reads TGTGCCAGCAGCCGGGGTGATCTTACCCACGAGCAGTACTTC.

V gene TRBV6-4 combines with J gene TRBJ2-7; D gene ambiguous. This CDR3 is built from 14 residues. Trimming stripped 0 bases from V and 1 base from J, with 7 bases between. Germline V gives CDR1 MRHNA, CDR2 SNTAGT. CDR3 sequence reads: CASSDSGRSYEQYF. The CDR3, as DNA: TGTGCCAGCAGTGACTCGGGCAGGTCCTACGAGCAGTACTTC.

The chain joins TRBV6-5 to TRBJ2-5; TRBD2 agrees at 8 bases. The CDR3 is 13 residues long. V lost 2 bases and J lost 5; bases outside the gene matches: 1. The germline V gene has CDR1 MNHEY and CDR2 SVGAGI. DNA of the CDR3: TGTGCCAGCAGTTACCGGGGGGGGGAGACCCAGTACTTC. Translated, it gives CASSYRGGETQYF.

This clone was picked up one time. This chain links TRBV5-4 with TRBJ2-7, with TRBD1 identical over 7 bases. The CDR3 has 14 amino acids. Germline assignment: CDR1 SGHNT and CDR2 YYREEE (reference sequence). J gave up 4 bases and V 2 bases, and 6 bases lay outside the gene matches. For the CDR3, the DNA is TGTGCCAGCAGCTTCAGGGGGATTGGGTACGAGCAGTACTTC. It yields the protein CASSFRGIGYEQYF.